The subject of this entry is one TCR beta chain. Antigen: not known. The record originates from a study of T cells in Graves' hyperthyroidism and ophthalmopathy. Study-level background: The authors collected peripheral blood at initial diagnosis, before any treatment. Study conclusions and caveats: Most thyroid clonotypes that were expanded above 0.001 also turned up in blood.

Amplified TCR beta CDR3 regions came from RNA transcripts. In the first-round RT-PCR of the TCR CDR3, the HTBI primer set was used. TCRdb reprocessed the multiplex PCR reads with MiXCR, giving one entry per CDR3 protein. This table has 530,000 or so distinct CDR3 sequences, roughly a sixth appearing once. Each person with ophthalmopathy scored at least 3 on the Clinical Activity Score, reached NOSPECS grade 4 or higher, and had been ill under 3 months. Each diagnosis was grounded in clinical symptoms, serum thyroxine and TRAb, thyroid ultrasound, and orbital computed tomography. The material sequenced was blood. This TCR came from a woman between 18 and 29 years old with Graves' ophthalmopathy.

The CDR3 loop is CSAQSGRISYNEQFF. CDR3 DNA: TGCAGCGCCCAAAGCGGGAGAATCTCCTACAATGAGCAGTTCTTC. J is TRBJ2-1 and V is TRBV29-1, with TRBD2 matching over 8 bases. The ends lost 7 bases at V and 0 bases at J; junction bases unmatched: 8. This CDR3 has 15 residues. Germline CDR1 and CDR2: SQVTM and ANQGSEA.